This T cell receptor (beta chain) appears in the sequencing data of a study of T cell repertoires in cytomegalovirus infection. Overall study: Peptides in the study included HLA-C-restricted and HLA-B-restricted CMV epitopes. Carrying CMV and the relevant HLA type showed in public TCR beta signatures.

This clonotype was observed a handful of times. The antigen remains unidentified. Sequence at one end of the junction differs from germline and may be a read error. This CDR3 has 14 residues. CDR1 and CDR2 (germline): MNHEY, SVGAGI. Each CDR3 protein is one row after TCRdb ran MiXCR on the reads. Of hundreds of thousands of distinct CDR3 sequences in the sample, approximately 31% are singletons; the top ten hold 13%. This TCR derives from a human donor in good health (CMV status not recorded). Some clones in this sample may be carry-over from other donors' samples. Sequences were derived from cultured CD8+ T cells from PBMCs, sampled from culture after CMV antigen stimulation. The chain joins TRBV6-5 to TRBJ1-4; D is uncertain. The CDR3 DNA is TGTGCCAGCAGTAATAGACGGTATAATGAAGAACTGTTTTTT. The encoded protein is CASSNRRYNEELFF.